The 25 T cell receptor beta chains given below trace back to one sample, sequenced in a study of control samples from healthy donors and cancer patients. Libraries were prepared by immunoSEQ multiplex PCR; TCRdb keeps only in-frame clonotypes and omits some of them. In the table there are 46,000 or so clones, 93% of which are singletons. Sequences were obtained from PBMCs. The receptors originated from a woman between 50 and 59 years old with head and neck cancer.

This clone was found once. This chain uses TRBV5-4 with TRBJ2-7; TRBD2 might be the D (5 bases). Per the germline V gene, CDR1 is SGHNT and CDR2 is YYREEE (reference sequence). This CDR3 contains 13 residues. Trimming pared 0 bases from V and 7 bases from J, leaving 11 bases between. The CDR3 coding sequence is TGTGCCAGCAGCTTGGGGCCGGGCGGGGAGCAGTACTTC. The encoded protein is CASSLGPGGEQYF.

The chain combines TRBV4-1 with TRBJ1-2, with 11 bases aligning to TRBD1. Trimming cost V 5 bases and J 3 bases; bases outside gene matches: 5. CDR3 size: 15 residues. CDR1 and CDR2 from the germline V gene are MGHRA and YSYEKL. DNA of the CDR3: TGCGCCAGCAGCACCCGGACAGGGGGCGACTATGGCTACACCTTC. Its protein is CASSTRTGGDYGYTF.

This chain connects TRBV28 to TRBJ2-7, with a possible D match to TRBD2 (6 bases). This CDR3 region has 14 residues. Germline V gene lookup returns CDR1 MDHEN and CDR2 SYDVKM. V lost 1 base, J lost 3 bases, and 10 bases lay in between. The CDR3 DNA is TGTGCCAGCAGTTTATACGCCGGGAGCTACGAGCAGTACTTC. Amino acids: CASSLYAGSYEQYF.

V is TRBV5-4 and J is TRBJ1-6; D gene ambiguous. V lost 3 bases to trimming and J lost 6 bases, with 10 bases between them. CDR3 length equals 14 residues. Germline CDR1 is SGHNT and CDR2 is YYREEE (reference sequence). Written as DNA, the CDR3 is TGTGCCAGCAGCTCGGACGTATTTAATTCACCCCTCCACTTT. This encodes CASSSDVFNSPLHF.

The chain joins TRBV5-1 to TRBJ1-2; the D gene is possibly TRBD1 (6 bases). The CDR3 contains 17 residues. CDR1 SGHRS and CDR2 YFSETQ come from the germline V gene. With 7 bases removed from V and 4 bases from J, the gap between germline ends came to 26 bases. In DNA form, the CDR3 reads TGCGCCAGCGGTTTGATGGACAGACCCGGCCGTAGCTATGGCTACACCTTC. It specifies CASGLMDRPGRSYGYTF. The entire variable domain, with the rest obtained from reference TRBV5-1 and TRBJ1-2, is as follows: KAGVTQTPRYLIKTRGQQVTLSCSPISGHRSVSWYQQTPGQGLQFLFEYFSETQRNKGNFPGRFSGRQFSNSRSEMNVSTLELGDSALYLCASGLMDRPGRSYGYTFGSGTRLTVV.

V usage is TRBV28 and J usage is TRBJ2-3, with 7 bases identical to TRBD2. Trimming cost V 6 bases and J 1 base; bases outside gene matches: 10. Looked up from germline, CDR1 is MDHEN and CDR2 is SYDVKM. The CDR3 sequence is 16 residues long. For the CDR3, the DNA is TGTGCCAGCAGCCGCCTGACTAGCAGTCGCACAGATACGCAGTATTTT. Its translation is CASSRLTSSRTDTQYF. The full variable domain, in which reference TRBV28 and TRBJ2-3 provide the parts outside the CDR3, is DVKVTQSSRYLVKRTGEKVFLECVQDMDHENMFWYRQDPGLGLRLIYFSYDVKMKEKGDIPEGYSVSREKKERFSLILESASTNQTSMYLCASSRLTSSRTDTQYFGPGTRLTVL.

CDR3: CASSLEGTQPQHF. The CDR3 nucleotides read TGTGCCAGCAGCTTAGAGGGTACCCAGCCCCAGCATTTT. The chain is built from TRBV5-4 and TRBJ1-5; D call uncertain. Germline V gene data show CDR1 as SGHNT and CDR2 as YYREEE (reference sequence). The ends were cut back, 2 bases at V and 7 bases at J, with 10 bases in the middle. CDR3 length: 13 amino acids.

V and J are TRBV29-1 and TRBJ2-7; 12 bases align to TRBD2. J was trimmed by 4 bases and V by 6 bases; bases with no gene match: 7. The length of the CDR3 is 14 residues. CDR1 is SQVTM, CDR2 ANQGSEA, per germline. The CDR3 nucleotides are TGCAGCGTCTGCCTAGCGGGGGGGCCGTACGAGCAGTACTTC. Protein: CSVCLAGGPYEQYF.

This chain links TRBV5-8 with TRBJ2-2, with TRBD1 identical over 9 bases. Germline V gene sequence: CDR1 SGHTS, CDR2 YDEGEE. The CDR3 has 15 amino acids. V gave up 2 bases and J gave up 4 bases; unmatched junction bases: 3. In DNA form, the CDR3 reads TGTGCCAGCAGCTTTGGGACAGGGCCCACCGGGGAGCTGTTTTTT. This encodes CASSFGTGPTGELFF.

The chain employs TRBV12-3 or TRBV12-4 and TRBJ2-3; 7 nucleotides line up with TRBD2. V lost 3 bases, J lost 14 bases, and 8 bases stayed unmatched. The CDR3 has 12 amino acids. The CDR3 sequence is CASSLGTTQGYF. Written as DNA, the CDR3 is TGTGCCAGCAGTTTGGGGACTACCCAGGGGTATTTT.

The CDR3 sequence is CASSLQVAGETQYF. As DNA, the CDR3 is TGCGCCAGCAGCTTACAGGTAGCGGGAGAGACCCAGTACTTC. This chain connects TRBV5-1 to TRBJ2-5; 7 nucleotides align to TRBD2. V dropped 2 bases and J dropped 4; count of bases not matched to a gene: 5. Germline loops: CDR1 SGHRS, CDR2 YFSETQ. The CDR3 consists of 14 residues.

The sample holds one count of this clone. The V and J genes are TRBV6-5 and TRBJ2-1; D might be TRBD1 (5 bases). CDR3 length: 14 amino acids. Trimming took off 4 bases at V and 3 bases at J, with 10 bases between the two ends. The germline CDR1 and CDR2 sequences are MNHEY and SVGAGI. The CDR3: CASSSLDSYNEQFF. CDR3 nucleotide sequence: TGTGCCAGCAGTTCGCTCGACAGCTACAATGAGCAGTTCTTC.

The chain recombines TRBV2 with TRBJ1-4; 7 bases are shared with TRBD1. V dropped 8 bases and J dropped 10; count of bases not matched to a gene: 10. Looked up from germline, CDR1 is SNHLY and CDR2 is FYNNEI. This CDR3 is built from 13 residues. CDR3 protein: CASADRARGKLFF. As DNA, the CDR3 is TGTGCCAGCGCAGACAGGGCTAGGGGAAAACTGTTTTTT.

The V and J genes are TRBV28 and TRBJ1-5, with D unclear. The CDR3 extends over 16 amino acids. CDR1 and CDR2 from the germline V gene are MDHEN and SYDVKM. V was clipped by 5 bases and J by 2 bases, with 16 bases between them. CDR3 in DNA: TGTGCCAGCAGTCCGACGGCTCCGAAGGGCAATCAGCCCCAGCATTTT. Translated: CASSPTAPKGNQPQHF. Full variable domain (outside the CDR3, taken from reference TRBV28 and TRBJ1-5): DVKVTQSSRYLVKRTGEKVFLECVQDMDHENMFWYRQDPGLGLRLIYFSYDVKMKEKGDIPEGYSVSREKKERFSLILESASTNQTSMYLCASSPTAPKGNQPQHFGDGTRLSIL.

V and J are TRBV18 and TRBJ2-3; no clear D. Trimming cost V 3 bases and J 0 bases, with 7 bases left between them. Germline V CDR1 and CDR2: KGHSH, LQKENI. The CDR3 is 14 amino acids. CDR3 sequence: CASSPSTSTDTQYF. In DNA, the CDR3 is TGTGCCAGCTCACCGTCCACAAGCACAGATACGCAGTATTTT.

The V and J genes are TRBV28 and TRBJ1-1; possibly TRBD1 for D (6 bases). V was cut by 3 bases and J by 8 bases, with 16 bases left in between. CDR3 length: 14 residues. Germline lookup yields CDR1 MDHEN and CDR2 SYDVKM. CDR3 amino acids: CASSLGRGVQEAFF. In DNA, the CDR3 is TGTGCCAGCAGTTTGGGCAGGGGAGTTCAGGAAGCTTTCTTT.

V and J are TRBV27 and TRBJ1-2, with 9 bases matching TRBD1. The CDR3 is 14 amino acids. V shed 6 bases, J shed 4 bases, and the junction held 6 bases outside the gene matches. Per the germline V gene, CDR1 is MNHEY and CDR2 is SMNVEV (reference sequence). The CDR3 DNA reads TGTGCCAGCAGCTACGGGACAGGGACCTATGGCTACACCTTC. It yields the protein CASSYGTGTYGYTF.

This chain links TRBV7-2 with TRBJ1-5; no firm D call. Looked up from germline, CDR1 is SGHTA and CDR2 is FQGNSA. This CDR3 has 12 amino acids. V was pared by 5 bases and J by 6 bases, with 8 bases between. The CDR3 sequence is CASSGGGQPQHF. Here the CDR3 DNA reads TGTGCCAGCAGCGGAGGTGGTCAGCCCCAGCATTTT.

J is TRBJ1-2 and V is TRBV28; no firm D call. CDR1 and CDR2 (germline): MDHEN, SYDVKM. V was cut by 5 bases and J by 4 bases, with 14 bases left in between. This CDR3 is 14 amino acids long. The CDR3, as DNA: TGTGCCAGCAGTGGGCCGGGATTTCCCTATGGCTACACCTTC. Its protein product is CASSGPGFPYGYTF.

CDR3 in amino acids: CASSRGTGYGEKLFF. CDR3 coding DNA: TGCGCCAGCAGCCGCGGGACAGGGTATGGTGAAAAACTGTTTTTT. The chain recombines TRBV5-1 with TRBJ1-4; 9 bases match TRBD1. The CDR3 consists of 15 residues. V dropped 4 bases and J dropped 7; count of bases not matched to a gene: 8. Germline loops: CDR1 SGHRS, CDR2 YFSETQ.

The chain couples TRBV9 to TRBJ1-2; possibly TRBD1 for D (5 bases). The V end lost 0 bases, the J end lost 4 bases, and 13 bases lay between the germline ends. The length of the CDR3 is 15 residues. CDR1 and CDR2 (germline): SGDLS, YYNGEE. The CDR3 DNA is TGTGCCAGCAGCGTAGGAGGACACCTTAGCTATGGCTACACCTTC. Translation gives CASSVGGHLSYGYTF.

This chain links TRBV6-5 with TRBJ1-5; 7 bases are a match to TRBD1. Germline assignment: CDR1 MNHEY and CDR2 SVGAGI. V was pared by 0 bases and J by 7 bases, with 6 bases of the junction left unmatched. The CDR3 consists of 15 residues. The CDR3 is CASSYSTGANQPQHF. In DNA, the CDR3 is TGTGCCAGCAGTTACTCCACAGGGGCGAACCAGCCCCAGCATTTT.

The chain employs TRBV24-1 and TRBJ2-6; D is unclear. The germline gives CDR1 KGHDR, CDR2 SFDVKD. Trimming left V 2 bases short and J 0 bases short, with 4 bases between. CDR3 length equals 15 residues. As DNA, the CDR3 is TGTGCCACCAGTGATTCACGCTCTGGGGCCAACGTCCTGACTTTC. Residues: CATSDSRSGANVLTF.

J is TRBJ2-1 and V is TRBV11-2; TRBD2 matches at 7 bases. Trimming cost V 1 base and J 10 bases; bases outside gene matches: 16. CDR1 is SGHAT, CDR2 FQNNGV, per germline. The CDR3 sequence is 17 residues long. The CDR3 DNA sequence: TGTGCCAGCAGCTTAGCCTTTAGGGGAGCGGGAAGCAAGGAGCAGTTCTTC. Its protein product is CASSLAFRGAGSKEQFF.

V is TRBV3-1 (or the pseudogene TRBV3-2) and J is TRBJ1-1; D may be TRBD1 (5 bases). CDR1 and CDR2 from the germline V gene are LGHDT and YNNKEL (reference sequence). This CDR3 has 16 residues. V was pared by 3 bases and J by 1 base, with 15 bases between. This CDR3 is CASSQGLPARNTEAFF. Here the CDR3 DNA reads TGTGCCAGCAGCCAGGGACTTCCCGCTAGGAACACTGAAGCTTTCTTT.